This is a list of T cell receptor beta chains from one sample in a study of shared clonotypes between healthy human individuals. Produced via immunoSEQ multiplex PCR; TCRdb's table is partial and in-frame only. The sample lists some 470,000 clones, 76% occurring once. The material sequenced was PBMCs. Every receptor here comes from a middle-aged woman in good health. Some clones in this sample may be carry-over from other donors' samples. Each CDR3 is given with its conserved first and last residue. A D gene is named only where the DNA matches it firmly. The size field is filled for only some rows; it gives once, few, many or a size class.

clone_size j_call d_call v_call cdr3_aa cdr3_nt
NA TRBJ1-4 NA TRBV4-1 CASSHSLAEREKLFF TGCGCCAGCAGCCACTCACTAGCGGAGAGGGAAAAACTGTTTTTT
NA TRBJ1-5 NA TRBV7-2 CASSPGQADQPQHF TGTGCCAGCAGCCCCGGACAAGCCGATCAGCCCCAGCATTTT
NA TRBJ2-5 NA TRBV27 CASSLSWVGGTQYF TGTGCCAGCAGTTTAAGCTGGGTCGGAGGGACCCAGTACTTC
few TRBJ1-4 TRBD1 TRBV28 CASSLWAGGAFNEKLFF TGTGCCAGCAGTTTATGGGCAGGGGGCGCCTTTAATGAAAAACTGTTTTTT
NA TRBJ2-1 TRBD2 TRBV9 CASSVAGGVYNEQFF TGTGCCAGCAGCGTAGCGGGAGGGGTCTACAATGAGCAGTTCTTC
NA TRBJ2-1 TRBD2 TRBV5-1 CASSLAASGTYNEQFF TGCGCCAGCAGCTTGGCCGCCAGCGGGACTTACAATGAGCAGTTCTTC
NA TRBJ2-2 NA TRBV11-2 CASSFGGELFF TGTGCCAGCAGCTTTGGCGGGGAGCTGTTTTTT
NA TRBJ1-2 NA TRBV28 CASSFAGAAYGYTF TGTGCCAGCAGTTTCGCAGGGGCGGCCTATGGCTACACCTTC
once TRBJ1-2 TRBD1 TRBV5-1 CASSPGQAVSGYTF TGCGCCAGCAGTCCTGGACAGGCGGTATCAGGCTACACCTTC
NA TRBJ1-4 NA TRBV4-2 CASSQEGSQNEKLFF TGTGCCAGCAGCCAAGAGGGCAGTCAGAATGAAAAACTGTTTTTT
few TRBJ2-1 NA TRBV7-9 CASSISGTYNEQFF TGTGCCAGCAGCATCTCCGGGACATACAATGAGCAGTTCTTC
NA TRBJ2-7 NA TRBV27 CASSLSSGGVGEQYF TGTGCCAGCAGTTTATCGTCTGGGGGCGTGGGCGAGCAGTACTTC
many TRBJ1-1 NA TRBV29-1 CSVGGMNTEAFF TGCAGCGTTGGGGGTATGAACACTGAAGCTTTCTTT
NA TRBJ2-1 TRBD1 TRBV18 CASSPRQGGGEQFF TGTGCCAGCTCACCTAGACAGGGGGGAGGTGAGCAGTTCTTC
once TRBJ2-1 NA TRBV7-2 CASSLKVGLGNEQFF TGTGCCAGCAGCTTAAAAGTCGGCTTGGGCAATGAGCAGTTCTTC
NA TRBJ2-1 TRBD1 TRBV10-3 CAISESNPRQGSYNEQFF TGTGCCATCAGTGAGTCGAATCCCCGACAGGGCTCCTACAATGAGCAGTTCTTC
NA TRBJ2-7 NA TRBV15 CATSRYHGGGTYEQYF TGTGCCACCAGCAGATACCATGGGGGAGGAACCTACGAGCAGTACTTC
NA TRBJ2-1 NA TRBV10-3 CAISDSLGLGEQFF TGTGCCATCAGTGACTCCCTAGGGCTTGGGGAGCAGTTCTTC
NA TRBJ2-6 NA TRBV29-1 CSVDDGANVLTF TGCAGCGTTGACGATGGGGCCAACGTCCTGACTTTC
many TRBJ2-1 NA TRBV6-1 CASSVREDSSYNEQFF TGTGCCAGCAGTGTTCGAGAGGACAGCTCCTACAATGAGCAGTTCTTC
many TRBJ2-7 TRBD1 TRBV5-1 CASSLSGTGPEQYF TGCGCCAGCAGCTTGTCCGGGACAGGGCCCGAGCAGTACTTC
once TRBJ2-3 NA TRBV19 CASSSFLPRLGTDTQYF TGTGCCAGTAGTTCCTTTCTACCCAGGTTGGGCACAGATACGCAGTATTTT
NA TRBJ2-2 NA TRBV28 CASRRQGWGGLFF TGTGCCAGCAGAAGACAGGGCTGGGGGGGGCTGTTTTTT
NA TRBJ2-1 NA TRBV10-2 CASNPQGNEQFF TGCGCCTCCAACCCCCAGGGGAATGAGCAGTTCTTC
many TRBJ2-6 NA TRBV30 CAWSLQAGANVLTF TGTGCCTGGAGCCTCCAGGCTGGGGCCAACGTCCTGACTTTC
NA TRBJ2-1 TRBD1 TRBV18 CASSRGQDNEQFF TGTGCCAGCTCACGGGGACAGGACAATGAGCAGTTCTTC